This T cell receptor beta chain was recovered during a study of patients and donors after allogeneic stem cell transplantation. MiXCR, run by TCRdb on the RT-PCR reads, gives a single entry per CDR3 protein. The sample holds about 28,000 distinct CDR3 sequences; approximately 6.2% are singletons and the top ten take roughly 34%. This clonotype was seen ten or more times. Germline V gene sequence: CDR1 SQVTM, CDR2 ANQGSEA. This CDR3 is built from 13 residues. The V end was cut by 3 bases, the J end by 3 bases, with 10 bases between. This sequence originates from a human donor who was either an allogeneic HSCT recipient or a stem cell or donor lymphocyte infusion donor (not recorded which). It is not recorded whose cells these are; they may come from a transplant donor. Specimen: blood, either unsorted or a sorted T cell fraction (not recorded which). The V call is TRBV29-1, the J call TRBJ2-3; D might be TRBD2 (6 bases). CDR3 sequence (DNA): TGCAGCGTTGACGGGAGTAGTACAGATACGCAGTATTTT. It encodes CSVDGSSTDTQYF.